What follows is one T cell receptor (beta chain) and its context. These data are taken from a study of OX40 agonist ivuxolimab in advanced cancers. The repertoire was sequenced with immunoSEQ multiplex PCR; TCRdb's copy has only in-frame clones and lacks some. The data show 58,000 or so clones, roughly 89% seen once. CDR3 length: 13 residues. Germline V gene sequence: CDR1 SGHRS, CDR2 YFSETQ. V was cut by 6 bases and J by 5 bases, with 12 bases left in between. Specimen: CD4+ or CD8+ T cells sorted from blood, collected in a trial of the OX40 agonist ivuxolimab. The chain is built from TRBV5-1 and TRBJ2-1, with D perhaps matching TRBD2 (6 bases). The sequence derives from an adult with an advanced solid tumor such as melanoma, head and neck, liver or kidney cancer. CDR3 residues: CASNLALNNEQFF. CDR3 DNA: TGCGCCAGCAACCTAGCGTTAAACAATGAGCAGTTCTTC. The full variable domain, with the rest looked up from reference TRBV5-1 and TRBJ2-1, is KAGVTQTPRYLIKTRGQQVTLSCSPISGHRSVSWYQQTPGQGLQFLFEYFSETQRNKGNFPGRFSGRQFSNSRSEMNVSTLELGDSALYLCASNLALNNEQFFGPGTRLTVL.